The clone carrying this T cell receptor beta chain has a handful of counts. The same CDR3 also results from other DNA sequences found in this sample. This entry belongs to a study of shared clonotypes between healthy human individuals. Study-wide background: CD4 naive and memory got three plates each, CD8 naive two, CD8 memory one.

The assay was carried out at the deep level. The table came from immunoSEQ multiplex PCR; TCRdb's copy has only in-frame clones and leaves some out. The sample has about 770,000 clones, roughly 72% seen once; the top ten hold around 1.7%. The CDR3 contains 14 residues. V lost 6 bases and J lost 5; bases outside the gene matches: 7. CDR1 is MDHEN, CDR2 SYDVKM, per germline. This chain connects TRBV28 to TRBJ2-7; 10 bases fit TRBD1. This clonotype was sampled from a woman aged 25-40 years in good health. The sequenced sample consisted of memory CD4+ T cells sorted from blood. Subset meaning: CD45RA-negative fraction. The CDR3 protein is CASRGPGQGNEQYF. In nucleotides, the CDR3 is TGTGCCAGCAGGGGACCGGGACAGGGGAACGAGCAGTACTTC.